The T cell receptor (beta chain) under discussion was sequenced for a study of T cells in Graves' hyperthyroidism and ophthalmopathy (dated by TCRdb to the late 2010s). For the wider study: Peripheral blood samples were taken at the time of initial diagnosis, prior to any treatment. Once sampling was done, hyperthyroidism patients were given methimazole at a starting dose of 30 mg daily, whereas ophthalmopathy patients were given high-dose intravenous methylprednisolone. In addition, the study compared T-cell repertoires in thyroid tissue and in blood from roughly six Graves' hyperthyroidism patients. TCR V-J signatures able to tell the groups apart were searched for in a discovery cohort of approximately 95 patients, of whom around 42 had Graves' ophthalmopathy and under 65 had stable Graves' hyperthyroidism. Prospective prediction of ophthalmopathy was tested in an independent validation cohort consisting of 18 to 20 hyperthyroidism patients and 15 or so patients who later progressed to ophthalmopathy. The roughly 91 discovery patients were randomly split 7:3 into training and test sets. According to the paper, TCR Vbeta CDR3 sequencing was carried out on approximately 140 peripheral blood samples, which came from approximately 43 ophthalmopathy, 70 to 80 hyperthyroidism and roughly 17 progressor patients.

On this clonotype: It lacks a known antigen. Given a much more abundant clone one base away, this may be a read error.

Hyperthyroidism patients were newly diagnosed, had a disease duration of under 2 months, and were aged 18 to 65 years. Exclusion was applied to patients with uncontrolled infections, other autoimmune diseases, pregnancy or lactation. Clinical symptoms, serum thyroxine and TRAb, thyroid ultrasound, and orbital computed tomography formed the basis for the diagnoses. Blood from progressor patients was drawn when they were first diagnosed with hyperthyroidism, before any ophthalmopathy symptoms appeared. PBMCs were separated from 10 ml of fresh peripheral blood using Ficoll-Paque density gradient centrifugation. Progressor patients were first diagnosed with Graves' hyperthyroidism and then developed ophthalmopathy during follow-up. Trizol reagent was used to extract total RNA, and RNA quality was then checked on an Agilent 2100 Bioanalyzer. What the study reported, not specific to this receptor: Most expanded thyroid clonotypes (frequency above 0.001) were also detected in blood, suggesting blood repertoires may reflect thyroid immune responses. No statistical method was used to fix the sample size in advance, and group allocation was not hidden from the investigators. During validation, the model predicted progression to ophthalmopathy a median of roughly 7.1 months ahead of onset, with around 70% sensitivity and about 72% specificity. In cross-validation, a model built on a 13 V-J signature told ophthalmopathy apart from stable hyperthyroidism with about 90% sensitivity and around 83% specificity, and in testing the same model reached 80%/75%.

The TCR beta CDR3 regions were amplified from RNA transcripts. A first-round RT-PCR of the TCR CDR3 used the HTBI primer set with the Qiagen OneStep RT-PCR kit. Libraries were constructed in a second round of multiplex PCR, after which size selection and purification were performed. Paired-end sequencing of the libraries was performed with 100 bp reads on an Illumina HiSeq2000. In the paper's pipeline: SOAPnuke was used to process the raw data, throwing out any read that contained adapters or uncalled bases, had a mean Phred below 15, or lacked an exact constant-primer or identifier match. COPE v1.2.5 was used to merge high-quality paired reads, and clonotypes were defined as unique nucleotide sequences. Clonotypes were aligned to IMGT TRBV, TRBD and TRBJ reference segments using MiTCR v1.1. The analysis was restricted to V-J combinations with a frequency above 0.0001, which together covered roughly 99% of the repertoires. The TCS score was defined as the ratio of F50 (clonal expansion) to E x V (chaos), calculated using BLOSUM62-based TCRdist between CDR3 peptides within each V-J. Welch's t-statistics and random forest reduced 500 to 650 V-J features to about 12, which were used in a naive Bayes classifier (R e1071). The raw public data were reprocessed by TCRdb itself: fastp quality trimming at Q25, MiXCR clonotype calling, in-frame beta chains only. Rows matching on CDR3 protein sequence are summarized as one entry with the most common DNA and genes. The V and J calls follow TCRdb's processing rather than the paper's. This sample lists approximately 600,000 distinct CDR3 sequences; roughly 13% were detected once. The leading ten clones occupy 5.8% of the sample.

CDR1 and CDR2 (LNHDA, SQIVND) derive from the germline V gene (reference sequence). The cysteine opens and the phenylalanine closes a CDR3 of 13 amino acids. The entry retains the CDR3 DNA only, 39 bases that are in frame from base 1. The chain joins TRBV19 to TRBJ1-2; no D gene can be assigned with confidence. The origin of this receptor is a woman aged 30 to 39 with Graves' hyperthyroidism that later progressed to Graves' ophthalmopathy. The specimen sequenced was blood. The encoded CDR3 is CASGITENYGYTF. At the DNA level, the sequence is TGTGCCAGTGGTATTACTGAGAACTATGGCTACACCTTC.